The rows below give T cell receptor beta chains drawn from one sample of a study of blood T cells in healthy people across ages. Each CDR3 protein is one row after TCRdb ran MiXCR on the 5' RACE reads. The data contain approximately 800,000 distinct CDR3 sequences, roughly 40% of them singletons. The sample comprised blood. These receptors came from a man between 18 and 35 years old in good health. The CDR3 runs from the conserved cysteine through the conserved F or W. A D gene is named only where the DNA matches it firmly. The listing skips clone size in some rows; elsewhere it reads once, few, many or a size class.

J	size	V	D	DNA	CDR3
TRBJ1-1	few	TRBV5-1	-	TGCGCCAGCAGCGAAAGTGGACCCGAGAACACTGAAGCTTTCTTT	CASSESGPENTEAFF
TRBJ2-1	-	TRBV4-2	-	TGTGCCAGCAGCCAAGGGTTTGCACGGTCCGAGGTTGGAAATGAGCTGTTCTTC	CASSQGFARSEVGNELFF
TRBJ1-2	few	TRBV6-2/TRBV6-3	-	TGTGCCAGCACGAGACAAGCAGCTAACTATGGCTACACCTTC	CASTRQAANYGYTF
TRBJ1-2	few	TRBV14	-	TGTGCCAGCAGCCCCGGGGCTTCCGTAAACTATGGCTACACCTTC	CASSPGASVNYGYTF
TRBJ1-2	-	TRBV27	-	TGTGCCAGCAGCCTCGTCAGGGGACATCTAGATGGCTACACCTTC	CASSLVRGHLDGYTF
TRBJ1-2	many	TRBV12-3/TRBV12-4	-	TGTGCCAGCAGTTTCGGCAGGGCAGATGGCTACACCTTC	CASSFGRADGYTF
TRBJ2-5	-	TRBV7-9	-	TGTGCCAGCAGCTTCGACAGTTCAACAAGTGAGCAGTACTTC	CASSFDSSTSEQYF
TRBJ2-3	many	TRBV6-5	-	TGTGCCAGCAGTTACTATGGGGGAGGCACAGATACGCAGTATTTT	CASSYYGGGTDTQYF
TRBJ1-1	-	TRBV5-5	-	TGTGCCAGCAGCGTATTAACTCGGAACACTGAAGCTTTCTTT	CASSVLTRNTEAFF
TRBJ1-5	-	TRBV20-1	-	TGCAGTGCTCCCCCGGACGGTTATAGCAATCAGCCCCAGCTTTTT	CSAPPDGYSNQPQLF
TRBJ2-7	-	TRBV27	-	TGTGCCAGCAGTCCCCTAGCAGGGTGGCGACCCTACGAGCAGTACTTC	CASSPLAGWRPYEQYF
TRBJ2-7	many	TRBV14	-	TGTGCCAGCAGCCAAGTAAGCGTAGAGGTATACGAGCAGTACTTC	CASSQVSVEVYEQYF
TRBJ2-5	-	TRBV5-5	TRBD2	TGTGCCAGCAGGCCAGTAAATAGCGGGGAGGAAGAGACCCAGTACTTC	CASRPVNSGEEETQYF
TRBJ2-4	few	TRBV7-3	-	TGTGCCAGCAGCTTATCGGGTCAGGGAAACATTCAGTACTTC	CASSLSGQGNIQYF
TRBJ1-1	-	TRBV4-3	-	TGCGCCAGCAGCCAAGAGGGGGACCGAGCTGTTGAAGCTTTCTTT	CASSQEGDRAVEAFF
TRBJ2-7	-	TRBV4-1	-	TGCGCCAGCAGCCAAGACGTTGAACAGTCCTACGAGCAGTACTTC	CASSQDVEQSYEQYF
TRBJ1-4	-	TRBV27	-	TGTGCCAGCACCCTCCGGGCGGCCTCAACTAATGAAAAACTGTTTTTT	CASTLRAASTNEKLFF
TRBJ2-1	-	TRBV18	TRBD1	TGTGCCAGCTCGCGGGACAGGGTACTCGGGGATGAGCAGTTCTTC	CASSRDRVLGDEQFF
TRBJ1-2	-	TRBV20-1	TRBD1	TGCAGTGCTCGCCCACTAAGGACAGGGGATTACTATGGCTACACCTTC	CSARPLRTGDYYGYTF
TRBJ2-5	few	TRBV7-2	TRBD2	TGTGCCAGCAGCTCGGGACTAGCGGGGTACAATGAGCAGTACTTC	CASSSGLAGYNEQYF
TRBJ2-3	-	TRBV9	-	TGTGCCAGCAGCAAAAAGGCGGGACAGAGCACAGATACGCAGTATTTT	CASSKKAGQSTDTQYF
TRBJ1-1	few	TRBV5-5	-	TGTGCCAGCAGCTCGAGGGACGGTGAGGGGACTGAAGCTTTCTTT	CASSSRDGEGTEAFF
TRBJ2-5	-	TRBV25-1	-	TGTGCCAGCAGCGGAGGGGTGGGAGAGACCCAGTACTTC	CASSGGVGETQYF
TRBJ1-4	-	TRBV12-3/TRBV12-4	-	TGTGCCAGCAGTAGACAGGCATCCTTGATAACTAATGAAAAACTGTTTTTT	CASSRQASLITNEKLFF
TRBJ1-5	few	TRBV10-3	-	TGTGCCATCAGTGAGGGTCCGGGAGGCAATCAGCCCCAGCATTTT	CAISEGPGGNQPQHF
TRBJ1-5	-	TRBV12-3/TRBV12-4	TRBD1	TGTGCCAGCAGCATGAGGGGGGGAACAGGGGGTTATCAGCCCCAGCATTTT	CASSMRGGTGGYQPQHF
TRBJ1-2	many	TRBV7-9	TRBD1	TGTGCCAGCAGCGTTCCGGGACAGGAAAACTATGGCTACACCTTC	CASSVPGQENYGYTF
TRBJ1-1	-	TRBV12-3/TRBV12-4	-	TGTGCCAGCAGTTACAACAGGGACACTGAAGCTTTCTTT	CASSYNRDTEAFF
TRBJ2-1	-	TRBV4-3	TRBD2	TGCGCCAGCAGCCAAGGCATTCCGGGACTAGCGGGGTATGAGCAGTTCTTC	CASSQGIPGLAGYEQFF
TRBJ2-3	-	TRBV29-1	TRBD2	TGCAGCGTTGAAGGAGCGGGGGGGCTGGTAGCGGATCCAGATACGCAGTATTTT	CSVEGAGGLVADPDTQYF
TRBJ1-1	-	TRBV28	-	TGTGCCAGCAGTCCCACCAACTTCGAAGCTTTCTTT	CASSPTNFEAFF
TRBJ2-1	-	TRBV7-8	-	TGTGCCAGCAGCTTAGATAGGGGGGGGTCTCTCAATGAGCAGTTCTTC	CASSLDRGGSLNEQFF
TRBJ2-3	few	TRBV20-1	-	TGCAGTGCTAGGGCCTCAGCGGGCGGCAGTGATACGCAGTATTTT	CSARASAGGSDTQYF
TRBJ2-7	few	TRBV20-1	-	TGCAGTGCAGCCCTGACGGGGACCTACGAGCAGTACTTC	CSAALTGTYEQYF
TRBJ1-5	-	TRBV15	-	TGTGCCATCAGCAGAGGAATCGGGGTGGAGCCCCAGCATTTT	CAISRGIGVEPQHF
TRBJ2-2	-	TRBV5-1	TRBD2	TGCGCCAGCAGCTTCGGGACTATTGGGACCGGGGAGCTGTTTTTT	CASSFGTIGTGELFF
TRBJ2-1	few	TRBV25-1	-	TGTGCCAGCAGTGATTCCGGGAACTCCTACAATGAGCAGTTCTTC	CASSDSGNSYNEQFF
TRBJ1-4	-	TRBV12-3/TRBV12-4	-	TGTGCCAGCAGTTTCCAACTTGCTAATGAAAAACTGTTTTTT	CASSFQLANEKLFF
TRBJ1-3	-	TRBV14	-	TGTGCCAGCAGCCAAGATTTGCAATTGTCTGGAAACACCATATATTTT	CASSQDLQLSGNTIYF
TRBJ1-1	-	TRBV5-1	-	TGCGCCAGCAGCTTGGGATTTTTAGGAGTATCCGAAGCTTTCTTT	CASSLGFLGVSEAFF
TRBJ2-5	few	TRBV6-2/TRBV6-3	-	TGTGCCAGCAGTTACAGCGAACCGATAGGGCAGGGGTACCAAGAGACCCAGTACTTC	CASSYSEPIGQGYQETQYF
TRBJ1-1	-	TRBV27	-	TGTGCCAGCAGTTTAGGCATGGGATACACTGAAGCTTTCTTT	CASSLGMGYTEAFF
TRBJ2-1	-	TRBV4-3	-	TGCGCCAGCAGCCAAGGGAGCGGTAGCTCCTACAATGAGCAGTTCTTC	CASSQGSGSSYNEQFF
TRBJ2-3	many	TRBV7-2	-	TGTGCCAGCAGTGGGGCGGCAGATACGCAGTATTTT	CASSGAADTQYF
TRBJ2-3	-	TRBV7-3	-	TGTGCCAGTAGCTTAACGTCTGAGTCGCACACAGATACGCAGTATTTT	CASSLTSESHTDTQYF
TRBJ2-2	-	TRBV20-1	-	TGCAGTGCTAGAGCTGGCCAGAACACCGGGGAGCTGTTTTTT	CSARAGQNTGELFF
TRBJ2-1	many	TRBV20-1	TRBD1	TGCAGTGCCGACCGGACAGGGGATGAGCAGTTCTTC	CSADRTGDEQFF
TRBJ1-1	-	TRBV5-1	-	TGCGCCAGCAGCACGGCGACAGGATCCACTGAAGCTTTCTTT	CASSTATGSTEAFF
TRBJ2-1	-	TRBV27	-	TGTGCCAGCAGTTTCGGGACGAGTGAGCAGTTCTTC	CASSFGTSEQFF
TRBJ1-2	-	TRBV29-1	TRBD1	TGCAGCGTTGACCCGACAGGGGGGCTTGGCTACACCTTC	CSVDPTGGLGYTF
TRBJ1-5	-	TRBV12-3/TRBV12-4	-	TGTGCCAGCAGTTTAGTCCACGGAGGAAGCAATCAGCCCCAGCATTTT	CASSLVHGGSNQPQHF
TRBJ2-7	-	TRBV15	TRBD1	TGTGCCACCAGCAGTGACAGGGGACAGGGCGAGCAGTACTTC	CATSSDRGQGEQYF
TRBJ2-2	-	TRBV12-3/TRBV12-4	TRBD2	TGTGCCAGCAGAGTTGGGACTAGCGGGAACACCGGGGAGCTGTTTTTT	CASRVGTSGNTGELFF
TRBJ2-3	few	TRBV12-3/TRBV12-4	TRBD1	TGTGCCAGCAGTGTCGACAGGGTTGGAACAGATACGCAGTATTTT	CASSVDRVGTDTQYF
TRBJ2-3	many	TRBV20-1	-	TGCAGTGCTAGAGAGGTGGGAACGGGAACCTATACGCAGTATTTT	CSAREVGTGTYTQYF